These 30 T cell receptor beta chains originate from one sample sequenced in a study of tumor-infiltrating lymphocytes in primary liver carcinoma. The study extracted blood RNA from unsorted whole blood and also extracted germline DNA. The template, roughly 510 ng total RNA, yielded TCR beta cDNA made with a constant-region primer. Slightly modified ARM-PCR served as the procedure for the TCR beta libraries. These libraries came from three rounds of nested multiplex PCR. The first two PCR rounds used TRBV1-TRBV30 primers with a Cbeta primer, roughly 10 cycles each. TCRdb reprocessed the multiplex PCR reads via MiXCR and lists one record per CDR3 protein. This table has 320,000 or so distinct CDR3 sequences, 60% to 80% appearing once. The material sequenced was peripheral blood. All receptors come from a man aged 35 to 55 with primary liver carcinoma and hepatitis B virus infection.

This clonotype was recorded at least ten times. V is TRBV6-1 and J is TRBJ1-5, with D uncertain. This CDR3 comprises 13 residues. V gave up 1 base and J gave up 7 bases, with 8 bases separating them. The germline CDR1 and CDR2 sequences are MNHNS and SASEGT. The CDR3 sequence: CASSEGGQQPQHF. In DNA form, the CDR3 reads TGTGCCAGCAGTGAAGGGGGTCAGCAGCCCCAGCATTTT.

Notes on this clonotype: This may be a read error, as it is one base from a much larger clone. Here the CDR3 DNA reads TGTGCCAGCAGCGGGCAGGGATCTGACTACACCTTC. This encodes CASSGQGSDYTF. V is TRBV6-5 and J is TRBJ1-2; possibly TRBD1 for D (5 bases). V lost 6 bases, J lost 10 bases, and 15 bases lay in between. From germline, CDR1 is MNHEY and CDR2 SVGAGI. The CDR3 runs 12 residues.

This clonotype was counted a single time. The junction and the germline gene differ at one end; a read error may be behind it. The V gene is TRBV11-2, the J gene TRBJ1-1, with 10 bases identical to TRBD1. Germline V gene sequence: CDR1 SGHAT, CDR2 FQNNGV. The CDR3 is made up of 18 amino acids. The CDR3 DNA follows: TGTGCTAGCAGCCCTCGGACAGGGGGTTTCGAATCGAACACTGAAGCTTTCTTT. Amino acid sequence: CASSPRTGGFESNTEAFF.

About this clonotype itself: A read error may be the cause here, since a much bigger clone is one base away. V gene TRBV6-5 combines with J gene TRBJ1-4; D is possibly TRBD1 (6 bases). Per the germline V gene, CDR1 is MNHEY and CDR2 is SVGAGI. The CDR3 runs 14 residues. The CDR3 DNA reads TGTGCCGGCAGTTATTACAGGGAGGATGAAAAACTGTTTTTT. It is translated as CAGSYYREDEKLFF.

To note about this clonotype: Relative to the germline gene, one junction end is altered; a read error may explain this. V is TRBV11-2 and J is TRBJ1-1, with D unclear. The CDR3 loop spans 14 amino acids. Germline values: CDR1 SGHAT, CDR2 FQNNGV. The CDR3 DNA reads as TGTGCCAGCAGGAAACTGGGAGAGAACACTGAATCTTTCTTT. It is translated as CASRKLGENTESFF.

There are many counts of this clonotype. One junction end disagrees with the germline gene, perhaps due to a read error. The CDR3 sequence: CANSLRDGYQPQHF. Here the CDR3 DNA reads TGTGCCAACAGCCTCCGGGACGGTTATCAGCCCCAGCATTTT. The genes are TRBV4-2 and TRBJ1-5; tentatively, D is TRBD1 (5 bases). The CDR3 contains 14 residues. Looked up from germline, CDR1 is LGHNA and CDR2 is YNFKEQ.

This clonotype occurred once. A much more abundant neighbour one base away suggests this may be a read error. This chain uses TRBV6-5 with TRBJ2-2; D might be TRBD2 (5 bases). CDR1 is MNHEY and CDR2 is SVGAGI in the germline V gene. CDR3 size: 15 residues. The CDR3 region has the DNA TGTGCCAGCAGTTCCAGTGGGTCTAGCACCCGGGAGCTGTTTTTT. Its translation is CASSSSGSSTRELFF.

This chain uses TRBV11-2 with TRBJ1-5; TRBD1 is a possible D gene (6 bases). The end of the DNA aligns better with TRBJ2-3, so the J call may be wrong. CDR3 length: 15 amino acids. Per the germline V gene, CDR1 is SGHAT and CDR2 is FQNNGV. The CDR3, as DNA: TGTGCCAGCAGCTTAGATCACGGACAGCATCAGCCCCAGTATTTT. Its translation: CASSLDHGQHQPQYF.

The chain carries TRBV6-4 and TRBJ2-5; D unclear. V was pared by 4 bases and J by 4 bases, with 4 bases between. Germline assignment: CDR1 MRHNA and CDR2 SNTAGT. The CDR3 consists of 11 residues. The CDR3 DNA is TGTGCCAGCAGTGTACGAGAGACCCAGTACTTC. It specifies CASSVRETQYF.

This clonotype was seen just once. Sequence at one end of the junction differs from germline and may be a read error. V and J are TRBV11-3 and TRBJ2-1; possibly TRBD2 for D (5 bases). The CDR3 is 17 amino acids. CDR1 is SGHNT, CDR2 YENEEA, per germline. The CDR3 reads CASSPTGGPSSYNEQFF. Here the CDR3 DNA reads TGTGCCAGCAGCCCGACTGGCGGACCTAGCTCCTACAATGAGCAATTCTTC. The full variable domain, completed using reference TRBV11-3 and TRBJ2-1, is EAGVVQSPRYKIIEKKQPVAFWCNPISGHNTLYWYLQNLGQGPELLIRYENEEAVDDSQLPKDRFSAERLKGVDSTLKIQPAELGDSAVYLCASSPTGGPSSYNEQFFGPGTRLTVL.

CDR3 residues: CASSPLGDTGELFF. The CDR3 DNA reads TGTGCCAGCTCACCACTGGGGGACACCGGGGAGCTGTTTTTT. This chain links TRBV18 with TRBJ2-2, with D possibly being TRBD1 or TRBD2 (5 bases each). Trimming stripped 1 base from V and 3 bases from J, with 6 bases between. Looked up from germline, CDR1 is KGHSH and CDR2 is LQKENI. The CDR3 loop spans 14 amino acids.

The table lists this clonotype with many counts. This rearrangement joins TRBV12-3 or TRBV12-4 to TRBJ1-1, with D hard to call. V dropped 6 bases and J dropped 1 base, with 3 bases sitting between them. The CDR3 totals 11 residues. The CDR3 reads CASRKNTEAFF. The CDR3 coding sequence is TGTGCCAGCAGGAAGAACACTGAAGCTTTCTTT.

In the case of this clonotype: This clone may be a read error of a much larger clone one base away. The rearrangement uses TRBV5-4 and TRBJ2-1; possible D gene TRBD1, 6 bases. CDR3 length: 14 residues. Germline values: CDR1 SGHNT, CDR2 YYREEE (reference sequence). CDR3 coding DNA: TGTACCAGCAGCTTGTGGGGGCGTGCGGGTGAGCAGTTCTTC. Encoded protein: CTSSLWGRAGEQFF.

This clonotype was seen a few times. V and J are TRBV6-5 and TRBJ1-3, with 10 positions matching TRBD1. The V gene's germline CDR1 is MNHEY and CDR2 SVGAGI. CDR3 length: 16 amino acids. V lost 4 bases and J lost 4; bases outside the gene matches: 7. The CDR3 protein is CASSWGQGTSGNTIYF. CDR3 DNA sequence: TGTGCCAGCAGTTGGGGACAGGGGACCTCAGGAAACACCATATATTTT.

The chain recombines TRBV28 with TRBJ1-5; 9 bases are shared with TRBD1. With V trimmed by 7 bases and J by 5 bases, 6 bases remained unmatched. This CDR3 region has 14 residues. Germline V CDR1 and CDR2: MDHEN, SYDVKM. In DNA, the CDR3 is TGTGCCAGCACTTCCCGGGACAGGGATCAGCCCCAGCATTTT. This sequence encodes CASTSRDRDQPQHF.

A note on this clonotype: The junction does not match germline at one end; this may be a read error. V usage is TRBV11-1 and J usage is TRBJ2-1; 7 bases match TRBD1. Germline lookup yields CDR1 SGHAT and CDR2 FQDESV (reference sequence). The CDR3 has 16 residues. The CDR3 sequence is CTSSLTGSSSYNEQFF. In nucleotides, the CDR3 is TGTACCAGCAGCCTGACAGGGAGTAGCTCCTACAATGAGCAGTTCTTC.

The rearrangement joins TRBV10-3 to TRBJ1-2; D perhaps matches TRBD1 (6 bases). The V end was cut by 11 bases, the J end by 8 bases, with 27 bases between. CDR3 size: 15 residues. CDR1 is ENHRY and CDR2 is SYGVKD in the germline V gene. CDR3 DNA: TGTGCCTGGCAGGCCCTTTCTAACAGGGACGGAGGCTACACCTTC. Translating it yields CAWQALSNRDGGYTF.

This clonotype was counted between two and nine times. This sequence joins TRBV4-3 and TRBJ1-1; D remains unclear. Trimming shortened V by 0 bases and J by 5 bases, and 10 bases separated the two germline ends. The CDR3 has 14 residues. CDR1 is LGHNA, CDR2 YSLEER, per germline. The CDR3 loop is CASSQDSRRTEAFF. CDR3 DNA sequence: TGCGCCAGCAGCCAAGATTCCAGGAGGACTGAAGCTTTCTTT.

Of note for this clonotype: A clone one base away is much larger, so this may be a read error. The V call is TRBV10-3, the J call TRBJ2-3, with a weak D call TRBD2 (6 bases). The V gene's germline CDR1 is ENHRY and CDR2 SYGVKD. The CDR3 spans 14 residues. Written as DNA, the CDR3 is TGTGCCATCAGTGATGGGGGGTCGGGAGATAAGCAGTATTTT. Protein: CAISDGGSGDKQYF.

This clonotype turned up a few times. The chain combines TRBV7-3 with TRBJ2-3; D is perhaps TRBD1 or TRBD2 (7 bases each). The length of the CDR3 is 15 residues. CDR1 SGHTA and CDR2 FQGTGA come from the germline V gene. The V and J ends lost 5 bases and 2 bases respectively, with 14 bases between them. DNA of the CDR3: TGTGCCAGCAGCCCAGGGGGGGCGAACACAGATACGCAGTATTTT. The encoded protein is CASSPGGANTDTQYF.

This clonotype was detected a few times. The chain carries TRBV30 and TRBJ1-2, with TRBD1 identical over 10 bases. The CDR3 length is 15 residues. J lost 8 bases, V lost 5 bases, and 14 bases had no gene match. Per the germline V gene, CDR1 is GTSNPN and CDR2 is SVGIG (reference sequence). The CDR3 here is CAWSAGTGAMRGYTF. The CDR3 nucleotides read TGTGCCTGGTCCGCCGGGACAGGGGCAATGAGGGGCTACACCTTC.

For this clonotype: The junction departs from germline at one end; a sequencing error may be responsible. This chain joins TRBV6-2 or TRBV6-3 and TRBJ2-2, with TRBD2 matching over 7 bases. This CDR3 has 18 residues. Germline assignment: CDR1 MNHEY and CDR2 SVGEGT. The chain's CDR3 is CASSQIVGSGPNTGELFF. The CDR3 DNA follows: TGTGCCAGCAGTCAGATAGTAGGTAGCGGGCCGAACACCGGTGAGCTGTTTTTT.

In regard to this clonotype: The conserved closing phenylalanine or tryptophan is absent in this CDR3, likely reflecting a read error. The CDR3 DNA sequence: TGTGCCAGCAGTCGGACGGACTACGAGCAGTACATC. Its protein is CASSRTDYEQYI. The chain uses TRBV6-2 or TRBV6-3 and TRBJ2-7, with D hard to call. V shed 5 bases and J shed 3 bases, with 8 bases lying between them. Germline CDR1 reads MNHEY; CDR2 reads SVGEGT. CDR3 length equals 12 residues.

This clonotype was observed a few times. In DNA, the CDR3 is TGTGCCAGCAGTGAGCTTAGCTCCTACGAGCAGTACTTC. Translation gives CASSELSSYEQYF. V usage is TRBV6-1 and J usage is TRBJ2-7; no firm D call. CDR1 is MNHNS, CDR2 SASEGT, per germline. The germline V and J ends were trimmed by 3 bases and 0 bases, with 6 bases remaining between them. The CDR3 extends over 13 amino acids.

The CDR3 DNA reads as TGTGCCAGCAGAAGTAGCGGGAACAATGAGCAGTTCTTC. This translates into CASRSSGNNEQFF. The chain employs TRBV28 and TRBJ2-1; 8 nucleotides align to TRBD2. J gave up 5 bases and V 6 bases, and 3 bases lay outside the gene matches. The CDR3 length is 13 residues. Looked up from germline, CDR1 is MDHEN and CDR2 is SYDVKM.

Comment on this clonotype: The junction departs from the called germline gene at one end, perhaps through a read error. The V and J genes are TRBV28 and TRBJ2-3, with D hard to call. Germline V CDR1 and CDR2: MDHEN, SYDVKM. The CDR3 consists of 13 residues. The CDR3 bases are TGTGTCAGCAGTTTATCGGACCATCGCCCCGCGTATTTT. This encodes CVSSLSDHRPAYF.

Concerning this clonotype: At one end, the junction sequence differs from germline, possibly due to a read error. The CDR3, as DNA: TGCAGCGTGGCGCAACATGGGGAGACCCAGTATTTC. It specifies CSVAQHGETQYF. The chain joins TRBV29-1 to TRBJ2-5, with D possibly TRBD2 on 5 matching bases. Germline V gene lookup returns CDR1 SQVTM and CDR2 ANQGSEA. CDR3 length: 12 residues.

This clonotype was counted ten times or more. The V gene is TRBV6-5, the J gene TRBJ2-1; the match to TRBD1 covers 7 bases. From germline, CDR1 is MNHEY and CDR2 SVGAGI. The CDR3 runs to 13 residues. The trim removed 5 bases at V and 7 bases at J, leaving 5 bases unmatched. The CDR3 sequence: CASSASQGNEQFF. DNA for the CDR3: TGTGCCAGCAGTGCTTCACAGGGGAATGAGCAGTTCTTC.

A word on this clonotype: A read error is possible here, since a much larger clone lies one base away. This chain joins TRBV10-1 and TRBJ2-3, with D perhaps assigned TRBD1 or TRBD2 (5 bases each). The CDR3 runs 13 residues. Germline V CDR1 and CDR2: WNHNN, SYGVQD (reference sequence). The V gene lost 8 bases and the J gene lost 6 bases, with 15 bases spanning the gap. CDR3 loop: CASGRGPWDTQYF. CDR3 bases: TGCGCCAGCGGACGGGGACCCTGGGATACGCAGTATTTT.

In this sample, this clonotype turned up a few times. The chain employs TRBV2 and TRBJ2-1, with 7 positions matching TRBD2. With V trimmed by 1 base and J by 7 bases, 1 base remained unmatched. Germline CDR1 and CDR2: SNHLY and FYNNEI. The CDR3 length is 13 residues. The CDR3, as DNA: TGTGCCAGCAGTGAAGACGGGGGGAATGAGCAGTTCTTC. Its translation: CASSEDGGNEQFF.